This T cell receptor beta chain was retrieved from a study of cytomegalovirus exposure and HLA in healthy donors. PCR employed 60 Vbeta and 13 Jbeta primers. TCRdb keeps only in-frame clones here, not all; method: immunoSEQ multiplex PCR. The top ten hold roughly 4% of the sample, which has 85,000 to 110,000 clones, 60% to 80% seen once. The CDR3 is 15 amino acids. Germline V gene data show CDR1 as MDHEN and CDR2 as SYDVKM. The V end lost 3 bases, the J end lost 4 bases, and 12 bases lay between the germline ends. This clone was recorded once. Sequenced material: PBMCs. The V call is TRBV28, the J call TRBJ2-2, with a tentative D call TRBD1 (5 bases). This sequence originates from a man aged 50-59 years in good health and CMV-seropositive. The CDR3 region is CASSFAMGPTGELFF. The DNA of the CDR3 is TGTGCCAGCAGTTTCGCTATGGGGCCCACCGGGGAGCTGTTTTTT.